The rows below give T cell receptor beta chains drawn from one sample of a study of cytotoxic CD8 clonotypes in ibrutinib-treated CLL. Generated by immunoSEQ multiplex PCR, the TCRdb table keeps only in-frame clones and is missing some. The sample carries tens of thousands of clones, around 68% recorded once. Sample: PBMCs, taken after 12 months of ibrutinib treatment. Receptor source: a human donor with chronic lymphocytic leukemia. The conserved cysteine and the conserved F or W are not part of the CDR3 here.

>TRBV5-6|TRBJ2-2
ASSLDPLSGELF
>TRBV15|TRBJ2-5
ATSREQGRETQY
>TRBV25-1|TRBJ2-7
ASSPGRGSREQY
>TRBV4-1|TRBJ2-2
ASSQDRVLGELF
>TRBV30|TRBJ1-5
AWATGMDQPQH
>TRBV25-1|TRBJ2-5
ASSLGHEGQETQY
>TRBV6-6|TRBJ2-2
ASTRSATGELF
>TRBV11-3|TRBJ2-7
ASSGQGDYEQY
>TRBV6-1|TRBJ1-5
ATTGGDGQPQH
>TRBV4-1|TRBJ2-7
ASSQDWSDEQY
>TRBV19|TRBJ1-4
ASRGGQINEKLF
>TRBV6-4|TRBJ1-6
ASAMGSYNSPLH
>TRBV9|TRBJ2-7
ASSVRTGGSYEQY
>TRBV19|TRBJ1-6
ASSIVGNSPLH
>TRBV9|TRBJ1-1
ASSVAGRDGEAF
>TRBV4-1|TRBJ1-2
ASSLFVRREGGYT
>TRBV27|TRBJ1-5
ASSGVSGPQH
>TRBV19|TRBJ2-7
ASSRQESYEQY
>TRBV7-6|TRBJ1-1
ASSLAGIGNTEAF
>TRBV7-6|TRBJ2-7
ASSKIRGLDYEQY
>TRBV28|TRBJ1-2
ASRLPGGAYGYT
>TRBV9|TRBJ2-3
ASSARRTDTQY
>TRBV6-1|TRBJ2-3
ASSEGASTDTQY
>TRBV5-1|TRBJ1-1
ASSPEDRGPTEAF
>TRBV19|TRBJ2-3
ASSSTGTQHTDTQY
>TRBV2|TRBJ1-5
ASSLQGANSNQPQH
>TRBV25-1|TRBJ1-2
ASSDPQTDEGYT